This T cell receptor (beta chain) was documented in a study of shared clonotypes between healthy human individuals. Study-level results: Rarefaction showed that sequencing of sorted subsets was incomplete (despite large depth).

Naive CD8 cells comprised CD45RO-negative, CCR7-positively selected cells, excluding terminally differentiated effector memory CD45RA+ cells. CDR3 size: 13 residues. Germline CDR1 and CDR2: MNHNS and SASEGT. V shed 6 bases, J shed 6 bases, and the junction held 4 bases outside the gene matches. About this clone: Antigen unknown.

Clones were sequenced by immunoSEQ multiplex PCR, and TCRdb holds only the in-frame ones, with some missing. The sample records about 2.1 million clones, about 94% being singletons. The receptor's source is a man aged 18 to 29 in good health. Some clones in this sample may be carry-over from other donors' samples. Sample: naive CD8+ T cells from PBMCs. The chain combines TRBV6-1 with TRBJ1-5, with TRBD1 matching 8 bases. The CDR3 loop reads CASRDRAGQPQHF. DNA for the CDR3: TGTGCCAGCAGGGACAGGGCCGGTCAGCCCCAGCATTTT.